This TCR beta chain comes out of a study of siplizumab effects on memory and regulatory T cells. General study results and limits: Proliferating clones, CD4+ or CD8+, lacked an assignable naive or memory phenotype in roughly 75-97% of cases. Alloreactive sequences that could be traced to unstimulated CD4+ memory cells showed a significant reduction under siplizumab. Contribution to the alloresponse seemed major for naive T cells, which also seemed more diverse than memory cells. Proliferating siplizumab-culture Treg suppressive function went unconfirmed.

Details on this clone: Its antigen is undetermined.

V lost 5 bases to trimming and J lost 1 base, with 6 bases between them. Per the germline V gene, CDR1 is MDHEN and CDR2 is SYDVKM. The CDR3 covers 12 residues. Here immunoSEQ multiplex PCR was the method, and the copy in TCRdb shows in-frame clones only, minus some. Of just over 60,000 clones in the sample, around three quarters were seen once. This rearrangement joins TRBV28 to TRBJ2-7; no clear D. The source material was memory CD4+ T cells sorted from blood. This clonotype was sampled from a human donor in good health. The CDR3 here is CASSRMSYEQYF. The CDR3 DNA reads TGTGCCAGCAGTCGGATGTCCTACGAGCAGTACTTC.